Listed here are 17 T cell receptor beta chains from one sample, sequenced in a study of blood T cells in healthy people across ages. The use of a sample-barcoded 5' primer and a J-beta primer mix characterized a second PCR of 7 to 11 cycles. MiXCR, applied by TCRdb to the 5' RACE reads, yields one record per CDR3 protein. Of fewer than 2,000,000 distinct CDR3 sequences in the sample, 34% were seen once. The sample was blood. Receptors originate from a woman between 25 and 40 years old in good health.

This sequence joins TRBV6-1 and TRBJ2-7; TRBD2 matches 9 bases. With V trimmed by 3 bases and J by 2 bases, 5 bases remained unmatched. Germline lookup yields CDR1 MNHNS and CDR2 SASEGT. The CDR3 spans 15 residues. The CDR3 coding sequence is TGTGCCAGCAGTGATTATAGCGGGAGCACCTACGAGCAGTACTTC. Protein sequence: CASSDYSGSTYEQYF.

This rearrangement joins TRBV6-2 or TRBV6-3 to TRBJ2-3; 10 positions agree with TRBD2. The CDR3 is 17 residues long. CDR1 and CDR2 from the germline V gene are MNHEY and SVGEGT. V lost 2 bases, J lost 2 bases, and 7 bases stayed unmatched. This CDR3 reads CASSYSLAGASTDTQYF. For the CDR3, the DNA is TGTGCCAGCAGTTACAGCCTAGCGGGGGCCTCCACAGATACGCAGTATTTT.

The CDR3: CASSYSTAWETPLHF. Written as DNA, the CDR3 is TGTGCCAGCAGTTACTCCACCGCCTGGGAGACACCCCTCCACTTT. The chain carries TRBV6-2 or TRBV6-3 and TRBJ1-6; D gene uncertain. The germline gives CDR1 MNHEY, CDR2 SVGEGT. This CDR3 region has 15 residues. The germline V and J ends were trimmed by 0 bases and 11 bases, with 14 bases remaining between them.

The V and J genes are TRBV27 and TRBJ1-4, with a weak D call TRBD1 (6 bases). CDR1 and CDR2 (germline): MNHEY, SMNVEV (reference sequence). CDR3 length: 14 residues. V shed 9 bases and J shed 5 bases, with 16 bases lying between them. CDR3 loop: CASLPGQYNEKLFF. The CDR3 DNA sequence: TGTGCCAGTTTACCCGGACAGTACAATGAAAAACTGTTTTTT.

V usage is TRBV4-2 and J usage is TRBJ2-5; 10 positions match TRBD2. This CDR3 is built from 17 residues. Germline-derived CDR1 and CDR2 are LGHNA and YNFKEQ. The junction had 14 bases not matched to a gene; V was cut back by 5 bases and J by 5 bases. The CDR3 DNA sequence: TGTGCCAGCAGCAGCGACTGGGGTACTAGCGGGACGGAGACCCAGTACTTC. As protein: CASSSDWGTSGTETQYF.

This clonotype was counted between two and nine times. The chain is built from TRBV12-3 or TRBV12-4 and TRBJ2-6; 7 bases agree with TRBD1. V lost 8 bases and J lost 4; bases outside the gene matches: 20. This CDR3 spans 19 amino acids. CDR3 sequence (DNA): TGTGCCAGCTCCTCCTCCGGGACAGCGCTCCCCCGCGGGGCCAACGTCCTGACTTTC. Encoded protein: CASSSSGTALPRGANVLTF.

In this sample, this clonotype turned up a few times. The chain links TRBV5-1 to TRBJ2-3; tentatively, D is TRBD1 or TRBD2 (5 bases each). Looked up from germline, CDR1 is SGHRS and CDR2 is YFSETQ. Trimming left V 0 bases short and J 4 bases short, with 18 bases between. The CDR3 has 17 residues. The CDR3 loop reads CASSLGGKRPLSDTQYF. DNA of the CDR3: TGCGCCAGCAGCTTGGGGGGGAAGCGTCCACTTTCAGATACGCAGTATTTT.

This clonotype was observed a handful of times. The chain carries TRBV7-9 and TRBJ1-2; 7 positions match TRBD1. Trimming took 6 bases from V and 2 from J; bases not matched to a gene: 12. This CDR3 is built from 16 residues. The germline CDR1 and CDR2 sequences are SEHNR and FQNEAQ (reference sequence). The CDR3: CASRPSRQGPNYGYTF. CDR3 DNA sequence: TGTGCCAGCAGGCCTAGCCGACAGGGTCCAAACTATGGCTACACCTTC. Variable domain in full (rest from reference TRBV7-9 and TRBJ1-2): DTGVSQNPRHKITKRGQNVTFRCDPISEHNRLYWYRQTLGQGPEFLTYFQNEAQLEKSRLLSDRFSAERPKGSFSTLEIQRTEQGDSAMYLCASRPSRQGPNYGYTFGSGTRLTVV.

The rearrangement joins TRBV5-1 to TRBJ1-6; TRBD1 aligns across 7 bases. The CDR3 extends over 16 amino acids. V was pared by 4 bases and J by 16 bases, with 20 bases of the junction left unmatched. Germline V gene lookup returns CDR1 SGHRS and CDR2 YFSETQ. The CDR3 region is CASSTGQTDSLTTLHF. The CDR3 DNA reads TGCGCCAGCAGCACGGGACAGACAGACTCCCTTACCACGCTCCACTTT.

The CDR3 here is CSGLGSLSPFF. The CDR3 coding sequence is TGCAGCGGTTTGGGATCTCTCAGCCCTTTCTTT. The genes are TRBV29-1 and TRBJ1-1, with unresolved D. Per the germline V gene, CDR1 is SQVTM and CDR2 is ANQGSEA. The V end was cut by 7 bases, the J end by 12 bases, with 18 bases between. The CDR3 covers 11 residues.

This clonotype was observed a few times. V usage is TRBV9 and J usage is TRBJ2-1; TRBD2 matches 12 bases. From germline, CDR1 is SGDLS and CDR2 YYNGEE. With V trimmed by 3 bases and J by 9 bases, 7 bases remained unmatched. The CDR3 totals 15 residues. CDR3 coding DNA: TGTGCCAGCAGCGCTAGCGGGGGGGCCCGGGGTGAGCAGTTCTTC. Protein sequence: CASSASGGARGEQFF.

This clonotype was counted only a few times. This chain joins TRBV4-1 and TRBJ2-7, with D perhaps TRBD1 (5 bases). Germline V gives CDR1 MGHRA, CDR2 YSYEKL. The germline V and J ends were trimmed by 2 bases and 3 bases, with 11 bases remaining between them. The CDR3 length is 14 residues. The CDR3 DNA reads TGCGCCAGCAGCCAACAGGGTATCAACTACGAGCAGTACTTC. This encodes CASSQQGINYEQYF.

The chain couples TRBV20-1 to TRBJ2-7; no clear D. Trimming removed 3 bases at V and 0 bases at J, with 18 bases between. Per germline, CDR1 DFQATT and CDR2 SNEGSKA (reference sequence). This CDR3 is 16 amino acids long. CDR3 residues: CSASGSTVRSSYEQYF. The CDR3 nucleotides are TGCAGTGCTAGCGGAAGCACAGTCCGAAGCTCCTACGAGCAGTACTTC.

The V gene is TRBV6-1, the J gene TRBJ2-7; no firm D call. Germline CDR1 reads MNHNS; CDR2 reads SASEGT. Trimming removed 0 bases at V and 0 bases at J, with 6 bases between. This CDR3 has 14 amino acids. The CDR3 reads CASSEAYGSYEQYF. CDR3 in DNA: TGTGCCAGCAGTGAAGCTTATGGCTCCTACGAGCAGTACTTC.

V is TRBV20-1 and J is TRBJ1-2; no firm D call. Trimming took 5 bases from V and 10 from J, leaving 11 bases between them. In germline, CDR1 is DFQATT, CDR2 SNEGSKA (reference sequence). The CDR3 extends over 10 amino acids. This chain's CDR3 is CSAGVDDYTF. CDR3 in DNA: TGCAGTGCTGGGGTTGATGACTACACCTTC.

The chain uses TRBV28 and TRBJ2-7; D possibly corresponds to TRBD1 (6 bases). CDR1 and CDR2 (germline): MDHEN, SYDVKM. V lost 0 bases to trimming and J lost 2 bases, with 8 bases between them. The CDR3 extends over 14 amino acids. CDR3 protein: CASSLWDRPYEQYF. As DNA, the CDR3 is TGTGCCAGCAGTTTATGGGACAGACCCTACGAGCAGTACTTC.

The chain couples TRBV27 to TRBJ1-2; 10 bases are a match to TRBD1. The CDR3 has 17 amino acids. Trimming took 2 bases from V and 7 from J; bases not matched to a gene: 13. CDR1 is MNHEY, CDR2 SMNVEV, per germline (reference sequence). The CDR3 region has the DNA TGTGCCAGCAGTTTAACTATGATGGGACAGGGGAGAAGTGGCTACACCTTC. Residues: CASSLTMMGQGRSGYTF.